A single sample is the source of the 29 T cell receptor beta chains below, sequenced in a study of OX40 agonist ivuxolimab in advanced cancers. Clones were sequenced by immunoSEQ multiplex PCR, and TCRdb holds only the in-frame ones, with some missing. The profile shows around 79,000 clones, 88% of them singletons. Sequencing used CD4+ or CD8+ T cells sorted from blood, obtained in a trial of the OX40 agonist ivuxolimab. The receptors stem from an adult with an advanced solid tumor such as melanoma, head and neck, liver or kidney cancer.

CDR3 residues: CSVADGGYNEQFF. The CDR3 nucleotides are TGCAGCGTCGCAGACGGGGGCTACAATGAGCAGTTCTTC. This chain joins TRBV29-1 and TRBJ2-1, with D perhaps TRBD2 (6 bases). The CDR3 consists of 13 residues. The ends were cut back, 6 bases at V and 3 bases at J, with 12 bases in the middle. The V gene's germline CDR1 is SQVTM and CDR2 ANQGSEA.

The chain is built from TRBV6-5 and TRBJ2-5; no reliable D call. Germline V gives CDR1 MNHEY, CDR2 SVGAGI. Trimming removed 0 bases at V and 4 bases at J, with 12 bases between. The CDR3 length is 15 residues. The DNA of the CDR3 is TGTGCCAGCAGTTACTCGCGACACCAACCAGAGACCCAGTACTTC. Encoded protein: CASSYSRHQPETQYF.

The chain is built from TRBV7-9 and TRBJ2-7, with 7 bases aligning to TRBD2. The CDR3 consists of 14 residues. CDR1 and CDR2 from the germline V gene are SEHNR and FQNEAQ (reference sequence). Unmatched junction bases numbered 3, after V lost 1 base and J lost 3 bases. CDR3 in DNA: TGTGCCAGCAGCTTAGGCCTAGCGGACTACGAGCAGTACTTC. Its protein is CASSLGLADYEQYF.

The chain combines TRBV6-1 with TRBJ2-7, with TRBD2 identical over 10 bases. Losses at the gene ends were 8 bases for V and 0 bases for J; bases not matched to a gene: 7. The CDR3 runs to 15 residues. Per the germline V gene, CDR1 is MNHNS and CDR2 is SASEGT. The CDR3 spells CASVGLADLSYEQYF. The CDR3, as DNA: TGTGCCAGCGTCGGACTAGCGGATCTCTCCTACGAGCAGTACTTC.

The rearrangement links TRBV27 to TRBJ2-7, with D possibly TRBD1 on 6 matching bases. CDR1 and CDR2 (germline): MNHEY, SMNVEV (reference sequence). The V gene lost 6 bases and the J gene lost 5 bases, with 20 bases spanning the gap. There are 15 residues in the CDR3. The CDR3 loop reads CASSPYVQGLNEQYF. In DNA form, the CDR3 reads TGTGCCAGCAGCCCGTACGTGCAGGGGCTAAACGAGCAGTACTTC.

The genes are TRBV19 and TRBJ2-1; D not certain. Deletions cut 6 bases from V and 4 bases from J, with 10 bases between. Germline V gene data show CDR1 as LNHDA and CDR2 as SQIVND (reference sequence). The CDR3 runs to 13 residues. The CDR3 spells CASREVGYNEQFF. The CDR3 nucleotides are TGTGCCAGTAGAGAGGTGGGGTACAATGAGCAGTTCTTC.

The chain employs TRBV5-4 and TRBJ2-3; 7 nucleotides agree with TRBD1. CDR1 and CDR2 (germline): SGHNT, YYREEE (reference sequence). Unmatched junction bases numbered 4, after V lost 4 bases and J lost 5 bases. The CDR3 runs to 13 residues. Here the CDR3 DNA reads TGTGCCAGCAGCAAGGGGGCGGGAGATACGCAGTATTTT. The encoded protein is CASSKGAGDTQYF.

Remarks on this clone: Different DNA sequences within this sample yield the same CDR3. V gene TRBV25-1 combines with J gene TRBJ2-1, with TRBD2 matching over 9 bases. CDR3 length: 13 amino acids. Per germline, CDR1 MGHDK and CDR2 SYGVNS. Trimming took 6 bases from V and 7 from J; bases not matched to a gene: 4. Here the CDR3 DNA reads TGTGCCAGCAGACTAGCGGGTGGGAATGAGCAGTTCTTC. Residues: CASRLAGGNEQFF.

V gene TRBV5-1 combines with J gene TRBJ2-1; 9 bases map to TRBD1. In germline, CDR1 is SGHRS, CDR2 YFSETQ. There are 16 residues in the CDR3. Trimming at V came to 4 bases and at J to 1 base, leaving 6 bases not matched to a gene. The CDR3 here is CASSRGTGWSYNEQFF. The CDR3 DNA reads as TGCGCCAGCAGCCGGGGGACAGGGTGGTCCTACAATGAGCAGTTCTTC. Looking up the rest from reference TRBV5-1 and TRBJ2-1 gives the full variable domain: KAGVTQTPRYLIKTRGQQVTLSCSPISGHRSVSWYQQTPGQGLQFLFEYFSETQRNKGNFPGRFSGRQFSNSRSEMNVSTLELGDSALYLCASSRGTGWSYNEQFFGPGTRLTVL.

The J gene is TRBJ2-7, the V gene TRBV5-1; 8 positions match TRBD2. Germline CDR1 SGHRS, CDR2 YFSETQ. CDR3 size: 15 residues. V shed 3 bases and J 1 base; nucleotides not matched to a gene: 6. CDR3 nucleotide sequence: TGCGCCAGCAGCTATACTAGCGGCCTGTCCTACGAGCAGTACTTC. Its protein product is CASSYTSGLSYEQYF.

CDR3 in amino acids: CASRIGQITGELFF. DNA of the CDR3: TGCGCCAGCAGAATCGGACAGATCACCGGGGAGCTGTTTTTT. V is TRBV5-1 and J is TRBJ2-2; tentatively, D is TRBD1 (6 bases). The germline V gene has CDR1 SGHRS and CDR2 YFSETQ. This CDR3 has 14 amino acids. Trimming removed 5 bases from V and 4 bases from J, with 12 bases in between.

J is TRBJ2-7 and V is TRBV5-6; D is unclear. With 2 bases removed from V and 4 bases from J, the gap between germline ends came to 13 bases. Germline loops: CDR1 SGHDT, CDR2 YYEEEE. CDR3 size: 14 residues. The CDR3 here is CASSLDRNYYEQYF. CDR3 nucleotide sequence: TGTGCCAGCAGCTTAGATAGGAACTATTACGAGCAGTACTTC.

The V call is TRBV5-4, the J call TRBJ1-6; TRBD1 agrees at 10 bases. Per the germline V gene, CDR1 is SGHNT and CDR2 is YYREEE (reference sequence). V dropped 2 bases and J dropped 8; count of bases not matched to a gene: 10. This CDR3 has 17 amino acids. CDR3 DNA: TGTGCCAGCAGCTTCGCGACAGGGGGCGCGGGAGATTCACCCCTCCACTTT. Translating gives CASSFATGGAGDSPLHF.

The chain recombines TRBV6-1 with TRBJ1-4; D unresolved. The CDR3 is made up of 15 amino acids. In germline, CDR1 is MNHNS, CDR2 SASEGT. Deletions cut 6 bases from V and 4 bases from J, with 15 bases between. CDR3 loop: CASRPPTRNNEKLFF. In DNA form, the CDR3 reads TGTGCCAGCAGACCCCCGACAAGGAATAATGAAAAACTGTTTTTT.

The chain employs TRBV7-9 and TRBJ2-7; tentatively, D is TRBD1 or TRBD2 (5 bases each). The length of the CDR3 is 13 residues. Germline V gives CDR1 SEHNR, CDR2 FQNEAQ (reference sequence). Trimming pared 5 bases from V and 6 bases from J, leaving 14 bases between. CDR3 in amino acids: CASSLERGGEQYF. The CDR3 DNA reads as TGTGCCAGCAGCCTAGAGAGGGGTGGCGAGCAGTACTTC.

The chain joins TRBV5-1 to TRBJ2-7, with D possibly TRBD2 on 7 matching bases. CDR1 is SGHRS and CDR2 is YFSETQ in the germline V gene. The CDR3 runs 14 residues. Trimming cost V 4 bases and J 5 bases, with 16 bases left between them. This CDR3 reads CASSPVGGPNEQYF. The DNA for the CDR3 is TGCGCCAGCAGCCCGGTGGGGGGGCCGAACGAGCAGTACTTC. The complete variable domain, with remaining parts taken from reference TRBV5-1 and TRBJ2-7, reads KAGVTQTPRYLIKTRGQQVTLSCSPISGHRSVSWYQQTPGQGLQFLFEYFSETQRNKGNFPGRFSGRQFSNSRSEMNVSTLELGDSALYLCASSPVGGPNEQYFGPGTRLTVT.

This clone was found once. The rearrangement links TRBV5-1 to TRBJ2-5; possibly TRBD2 for D (5 bases). CDR3 length: 15 amino acids. V was cut by 4 bases and J by 1 base, with 14 bases left in between. Germline assignment: CDR1 SGHRS and CDR2 YFSETQ. CDR3 DNA sequence: TGCGCCAGCAGCGACGCTTCGGGATCCCAAGAGACCCAGTACTTC. Amino acid sequence: CASSDASGSQETQYF.

V gene TRBV19 combines with J gene TRBJ1-1; D uncertain. The ends were cut back, 3 bases at V and 0 bases at J, with 11 bases in the middle. The CDR3 extends over 15 amino acids. Germline V gene sequence: CDR1 LNHDA, CDR2 SQIVND (reference sequence). In nucleotides, the CDR3 is TGTGCCAGTAGTATCCCGCGCGGGGTGAACACTGAAGCTTTCTTT. This encodes CASSIPRGVNTEAFF.

This chain uses TRBV27 with TRBJ2-1; the D gene is possibly TRBD2 (5 bases). Germline values: CDR1 MNHEY, CDR2 SMNVEV (reference sequence). V was pared by 2 bases and J by 4 bases, with 15 bases between. This CDR3 spans 16 amino acids. The CDR3 nucleotides are TGTGCCAGCAGTTTAGACGGGGTTTCCCTATACAATGAGCAGTTCTTC. Residues: CASSLDGVSLYNEQFF.

This chain connects TRBV6-6 to TRBJ2-6; no definite D call. Per the germline V gene, CDR1 is MNHNY and CDR2 is SVGAGI (reference sequence). The CDR3 is 15 residues long. Trimming cost V 0 bases and J 4 bases, with 7 bases left between them. CDR3 residues: CASSYSSRGANVLTF. Here the CDR3 DNA reads TGTGCCAGCAGTTACTCGTCGAGGGGGGCCAACGTCCTGACTTTC.

The chain is built from TRBV27 and TRBJ1-5; D perhaps matches TRBD1 (6 bases). CDR3 length: 15 residues. Germline CDR1 and CDR2: MNHEY and SMNVEV (reference sequence). Trimming cost V 4 bases and J 2 bases, with 12 bases left between them. Written as DNA, the CDR3 is TGTGCCAGCAGTTGGGGGGGGCCGGGCAATCAGCCCCAGCATTTT. Protein: CASSWGGPGNQPQHF.

The chain employs TRBV29-1 and TRBJ2-1, with 10 bases that match TRBD2. From germline, CDR1 is SQVTM and CDR2 ANQGSEA. CDR3 size: 13 residues. Trimming cost V 6 bases and J 4 bases; bases outside gene matches: 3. The CDR3 DNA reads as TGCAGCGTGCGGACTAGCGGATACAATGAGCAGTTCTTC. It specifies CSVRTSGYNEQFF.

The DNA of the CDR3 is TGTGCCAGCAGGTCTTCAGGGGCGGTGTCCGGGGAGCTGTTTTTT. Translating it yields CASRSSGAVSGELFF. The chain combines TRBV6-1 with TRBJ2-2; tentatively, D is TRBD1 (6 bases). V dropped 6 bases and J dropped 6 bases, with 17 bases sitting between them. Germline V gives CDR1 MNHNS, CDR2 SASEGT. The CDR3 extends over 15 amino acids.

CDR3 sequence (DNA): TGTGCCAGCAGTCCTAGCCGACAGGGGTCCTACAATGAGCAGTTCTTC. Its translation is CASSPSRQGSYNEQFF. The chain links TRBV6-6 to TRBJ2-1, with 8 bases that match TRBD1. The CDR3 totals 16 residues. V lost 5 bases to trimming and J lost 1 base; unmatched junction nucleotides: 7. Per the germline V gene, CDR1 is MNHNY and CDR2 is SVGAGI (reference sequence).

The V and J genes are TRBV5-4 and TRBJ2-3; 15 nucleotides line up with TRBD2. The CDR3 is 17 residues long. Trimming at V came to 4 bases and at J to 7 bases, leaving 10 bases not matched to a gene. Per germline, CDR1 SGHNT and CDR2 YYREEE (reference sequence). The CDR3 loop reads CASSRGTSGRSLYTQYF. CDR3 bases: TGTGCCAGCAGCAGAGGGACTAGCGGGAGGAGTCTCTATACGCAGTATTTT.

The V and J genes are TRBV29-1 and TRBJ2-7; D unresolved. The CDR3 covers 12 residues. V gave up 5 bases and J gave up 1 base, with 9 bases separating them. Germline-derived CDR1 and CDR2 are SQVTM and ANQGSEA. DNA for the CDR3: TGCAGCGTTCTACGGCAGTCCTACGAGCAGTACTTC. As protein: CSVLRQSYEQYF.

This clone was seen a handful of times. This chain uses TRBV5-4 with TRBJ2-1; D gene unclear. CDR1 SGHNT and CDR2 YYREEE come from the germline V gene (reference sequence). The CDR3 is 13 amino acids. The V end lost 0 bases, the J end lost 4 bases, and 5 bases lay between the germline ends. The CDR3 loop is CASSLGHYNEQFF. Here the CDR3 DNA reads TGTGCCAGCAGCTTGGGGCATTACAATGAGCAGTTCTTC.

The rearrangement links TRBV9 to TRBJ2-1, with 11 bases that match TRBD2. The junction had 8 bases not matched to a gene; V was cut back by 3 bases and J by 6 bases. The CDR3 spans 16 residues. CDR1 SGDLS and CDR2 YYNGEE come from the germline V gene. The CDR3 DNA reads as TGTGCCAGCAGCGAGGGACTAGCGGAAGGACTCAATGAGCAGTTCTTC. Encoded protein: CASSEGLAEGLNEQFF. Drawing the rest from reference TRBV9 and TRBJ2-1, the complete variable domain is DSGVTQTPKHLITATGQRVTLRCSPRSGDLSVYWYQQSLDQGLQFLIQYYNGEERAKGNILERFSAQQFPDLHSELNLSSLELGDSALYFCASSEGLAEGLNEQFFGPGTRLTVL.

The chain is built from TRBV7-8 and TRBJ1-3; D is undetermined. Germline V gene sequence: CDR1 SGHVS, CDR2 FQNEAQ. The CDR3 spans 15 residues. V was cut by 0 bases and J by 1 base, with 7 bases left in between. CDR3 amino acids: CASSLASGSGNTIYF. CDR3 bases: TGTGCCAGCAGCTTAGCCTCCGGGTCTGGAAACACCATATATTTT.